This section outlines one T cell receptor (beta chain) sequence together with its context. This record comes from a study of blood T cell repertoires in COVID-19. Study-wide context: In each case, the material was cDNA or gDNA derived from T cells, B-cell-depleted T cells, or PBMCs.

Measured with immunoSEQ multiplex PCR; TCRdb has only the in-frame clones, and not every one. The table shows about 250,000 clones, with about 80% occurring only once. The source material was peripheral blood. The receptor was isolated from an elderly man with acute or convalescent COVID-19.

The CDR3 here is CASSQEGTGGPGEQFF. The CDR3 DNA sequence: TGCGCCAGCAGCCAAGAAGGAACGGGAGGGCCGGGTGAGCAGTTCTTC. The chain couples TRBV4-1 to TRBJ2-1, with TRBD2 identical over 8 bases. J gave up 9 bases and V 0 bases, and 10 bases lay outside the gene matches. CDR3 size: 16 residues. From germline, CDR1 is MGHRA and CDR2 YSYEKL.